This T cell receptor beta chain appears in the sequencing data of a study of blood T cell repertoires in COVID-19. About the research overall: Acute and convalescent COVID-19 samples came from the United States, Italy and Spain. In each case, the material was cDNA or gDNA derived from T cells, B-cell-depleted T cells, or PBMCs.

Germline loops: CDR1 LNHDA, CDR2 SQIVND (reference sequence). The CDR3 runs 15 residues. V was pared by 5 bases and J by 8 bases, with 7 bases of the junction left unmatched. Original processing methods: Scientists estimated how many nucleated cells there were by amplifying reference gene primers. The data were produced by immunoSEQ multiplex PCR, yet TCRdb's version contains in-frame clones alone and is incomplete. V and J calls plus clone size are reproduced from that table; the DNA served to infer D and trimming. The sample carries 140,000 or so clones, around 89% recorded once. The sequenced sample was peripheral blood. This sequence joins TRBV19 and TRBJ2-1; 12 bases map to TRBD2. This receptor was obtained from a woman aged 55-69 years with active COVID-19. CDR3 region: CASSLWTSGKDEQFF. The CDR3 DNA reads as TGTGCCAGTAGTCTTTGGACTAGCGGGAAAGATGAGCAGTTCTTC.